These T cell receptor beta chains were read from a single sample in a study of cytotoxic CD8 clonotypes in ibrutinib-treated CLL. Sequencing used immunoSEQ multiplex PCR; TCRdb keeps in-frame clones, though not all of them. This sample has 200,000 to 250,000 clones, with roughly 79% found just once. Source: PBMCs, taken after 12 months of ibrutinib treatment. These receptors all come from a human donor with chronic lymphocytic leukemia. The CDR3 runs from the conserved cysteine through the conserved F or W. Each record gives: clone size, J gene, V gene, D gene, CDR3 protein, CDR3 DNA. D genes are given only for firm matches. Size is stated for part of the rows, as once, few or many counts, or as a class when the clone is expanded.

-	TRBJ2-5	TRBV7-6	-	CASRSEGTQYF	TGTGCCAGTAGATCGGAAGGGACCCAGTACTTC
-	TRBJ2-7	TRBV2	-	CAIRVPSSYEQYF	TGTGCCATCAGGGTTCCAAGCTCCTACGAGCAGTACTTC
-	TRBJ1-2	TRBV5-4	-	CASTRGGLQYGYTF	TGTGCCAGCACCCGGGGAGGGCTACAGTATGGCTACACCTTC
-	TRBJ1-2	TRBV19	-	CASSIDAPDRLAF	TGTGCCAGTAGTATAGATGCTCCGGATCGCCTGGCCTTC
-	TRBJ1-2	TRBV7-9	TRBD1	CASSLGQGINYGYTF	TGTGCCAGCAGCTTAGGACAGGGGATTAACTATGGCTACACCTTC
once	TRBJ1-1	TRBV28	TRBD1	CASRPRDRAEAFF	TGTGCCAGCAGACCCCGGGACAGGGCTGAAGCTTTCTTT
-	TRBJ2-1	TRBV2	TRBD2	CASSTSGGAYEQFF	TGTGCCAGCAGCACTAGCGGGGGGGCCTATGAGCAGTTCTTC
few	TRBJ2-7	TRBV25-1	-	CASTAGQREQYF	TGTGCCAGCACAGCGGGACAGCGCGAGCAGTACTTC
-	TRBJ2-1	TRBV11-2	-	CASSLSQGSYNEQFF	TGTGCCAGCAGCTTAAGTCAGGGGTCATACAATGAGCAGTTCTTC
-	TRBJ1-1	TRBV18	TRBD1	CASSRAGGLAFF	TGTGCCAGCTCACGGGCAGGGGGCCTGGCTTTCTTT
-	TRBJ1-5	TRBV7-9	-	CASGASYNQPQHF	TGTGCCAGCGGGGCCTCTTACAATCAGCCCCAGCATTTT
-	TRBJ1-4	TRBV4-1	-	CASSQGGGLEKLFF	TGCGCCAGCAGCCAAGGAGGTGGCCTTGAAAAACTGTTTTTT
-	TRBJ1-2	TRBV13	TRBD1	CASRSLTGGNYGYTF	TGTGCCAGCAGAAGCTTAACAGGGGGTAACTATGGCTACACCTTC
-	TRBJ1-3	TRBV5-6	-	CASSLGSSGNTIYF	TGTGCCAGCAGCTTGGGGAGCTCTGGAAACACCATATATTTT
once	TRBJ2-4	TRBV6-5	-	CASSEVGAGIQYF	TGTGCCAGCAGTGAAGTAGGGGCTGGCATTCAGTACTTC
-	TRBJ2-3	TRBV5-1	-	CASSLEGGQPYTDTQYF	TGCGCCAGCAGCTTGGAAGGTGGGCAGCCTTACACAGATACGCAGTATTTT
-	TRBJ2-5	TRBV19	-	CASSNNGGLRVETQYF	TGTGCCAGTAGTAATAACGGGGGGCTGAGGGTAGAGACCCAGTACTTC
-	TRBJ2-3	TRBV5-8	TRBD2	CASSLGTRVPDTQYF	TGTGCCAGCAGCTTGGGGACTAGGGTTCCAGATACGCAGTATTTT
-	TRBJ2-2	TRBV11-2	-	CASLDRNTGELFF	TGTGCCAGCCTGGACAGAAACACCGGGGAGCTGTTTTTT
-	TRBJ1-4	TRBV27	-	CASSLRWGLGTAHSEKLFF	TGTGCCAGCAGTTTAAGGTGGGGCCTGGGGACCGCCCATAGTGAAAAACTGTTTTTT
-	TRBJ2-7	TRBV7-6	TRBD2	CASSLAIRGLADYEQYF	TGTGCCAGCAGCTTAGCGATTCGGGGACTAGCGGATTACGAGCAGTACTTC
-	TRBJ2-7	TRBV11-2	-	CASSSSQGRDHEQYF	TGTGCCAGCAGCTCCTCTCAGGGACGGGACCACGAGCAGTACTTC
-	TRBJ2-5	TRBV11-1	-	CASSLERKQETQYF	TGTGCCAGCAGCTTAGAGAGGAAGCAAGAGACCCAGTACTTC
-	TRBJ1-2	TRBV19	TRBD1	CASSIGGQGGNYGYTF	TGTGCCAGTAGTATCGGAGGACAGGGGGGGAACTATGGCTACACCTTC